This T cell receptor (beta chain) emerged from a study of shared clonotypes between healthy human individuals. The CDR3 totals 15 residues. After removal of 6 bases from V and 4 bases from J, the junction contained 12 bases not matched to a gene. Germline CDR1 SGHNT, CDR2 YYREEE (reference sequence). Method: immunoSEQ multiplex PCR; TCRdb's copy keeps in-frame clones and lacks some. The sample lists 2,500,000 or so clones, 90% to 95% occurring once. This clone was recorded a few times. V is TRBV5-4 and J is TRBJ1-1; 7 bases are a match to TRBD1. Material for sequencing was naive CD4+ T cells sorted from blood. Subset defined: CD45RA+ positively selected. This sequence originates from a man younger than 35 in good health. CDR3 sequence (DNA): TGTGCCAGCACCTACGCCGGGACAGTGCCCACTGAAGCTTTCTTT. Its translation is CASTYAGTVPTEAFF.